This TCR beta chain was recovered during a study of early T cells in non-severe SARS-CoV-2 infection. Study as a whole: It was bulk RNA from unsorted whole blood that was sequenced, and the chains were unpaired. Study results and limitations: Matching against VDJdb likely underestimated virus-specific expansions, favoring anti-spike CD8.

Trimming at V came to 5 bases and at J to 1 base, leaving 6 bases not matched to a gene. This CDR3 has 15 amino acids. Germline V lookup: CDR1 SQVTM, CDR2 ANQGSEA. This clonotype was seen many times. Its antigen remains unidentified. Researchers tagged individual cDNA molecules with unique molecular identifiers. From the 5' RACE reads, TCRdb called clonotypes with MiXCR, one entry per CDR3 protein. The data show tens of thousands of distinct CDR3 sequences, with roughly 4% seen just once and about 20% held by the top ten. The receptor's source is an adult who was a healthcare worker with PCR-confirmed SARS-CoV-2 infection or an uninfected control (not recorded which). Sequenced sample: whole blood. The rearrangement links TRBV29-1 to TRBJ2-7, with TRBD2 identical over 12 bases. The CDR3 DNA sequence: TGCAGCGTTCTTTCGACTAGCGGGAGATCCTACGAGCAGTACTTC. Translation gives CSVLSTSGRSYEQYF.